This T cell receptor (beta chain) was retrieved from a study of response to subunit inactivated influenza vaccine. Study outcomes and limitations: T cells newly recruited by each seasonal influenza vaccination are few, the authors suggested.

Details on this clonotype: The target antigen is unknown.

TCRdb ran MiXCR on the RT-PCR reads and lists one entry per CDR3 protein. The sample consists of 800,000 to 1,000,000 distinct CDR3 sequences, less than 25% of them appearing once. Germline values: CDR1 DFQATT, CDR2 SNEGSKA (reference sequence). This CDR3 region has 13 residues. V dropped 3 bases and J dropped 11 bases, with 14 bases sitting between them. The J gene is TRBJ1-6, the V gene TRBV20-1, with no clear D. This specimen was PBMCs from blood, taken 4 to 6 days after vaccination. The source of this sequence is a man aged 45-60 years who received an inactivated influenza vaccine. The CDR3 DNA reads TGCAGTGCTAGTCCATACGGTTTGCCACCCCTCCACTTT. It translates to CSASPYGLPPLHF.